The T cell receptor beta chain under discussion was sequenced for a study of shared clonotypes between healthy human individuals. Points on this clone: Its specificity is unknown.

Unmatched junction bases numbered 8, after V lost 0 bases and J lost 4 bases. Germline V gene sequence: CDR1 SEHNR, CDR2 FQNEAQ (reference sequence). This CDR3 region has 17 residues. CD45RO-negative CD8 cells positively selected for CCR7 made up the naive population, which excluded terminally differentiated effector memory CD45RA+ cells. Study observations and caveats: Clonotypes which were not shared had lower generation probabilities than clonotypes that all four donors shared.

It was at deep level that the assay was run. The method was immunoSEQ multiplex PCR; TCRdb's version includes in-frame clones alone and lacks a portion of them. This sample has about 2.1 million clones, with 85% to 95% found just once. The V gene is TRBV7-9, the J gene TRBJ2-1, with 8 positions matching TRBD2. Input material: naive CD8+ T cells from PBMCs. The clonotype comes from a man between 18 and 29 years old in good health. Some clones in this sample may be carry-over from other donors' samples. The DNA for the CDR3 is TGTGCCAGCAGCTTAGCGTGGGTAGCGGGGCGATACAATGAGCAGTTCTTC. This codes for CASSLAWVAGRYNEQFF.